Below are 14 T cell receptor beta chains sequenced from a single sample in a study of regulatory T cells in long-lasting Graves disease. Building of the TCR beta libraries involved iRepertoire HTBI primers and Arm-PCR of CDR3 regions. One entry per CDR3 protein results from TCRdb running MiXCR on the multiplex PCR reads. The sample has about 660,000 distinct CDR3 sequences, 25% to 35% seen once. Time point in this sample: persistent/refractory GD, antithyroid drugs over 5 years with positive TRAb. PBMC RNA was the source of the TCR library. Sequences were derived from peripheral blood mononuclear cells (PBMCs), sampled when the disease was refractory, from a patient treated with antithyroid drugs. The receptors derive from a female donor with Graves disease.

This clonotype has a count of ten or more. The chain employs TRBV28 and TRBJ1-1, with D hard to call. CDR1 and CDR2 (germline): MDHEN, SYDVKM. V was cut by 6 bases and J by 6 bases, with 14 bases left in between. The CDR3 runs 13 residues. CDR3 loop: CASRRPPSAEAFF. The CDR3 bases are TGTGCCAGCAGGAGGCCTCCGTCTGCTGAAGCTTTCTTT.

This clonotype was seen a few times. CDR3 in amino acids: CSARDQLIGTSGRARDPYEQYF. DNA of the CDR3: TGCAGTGCTAGAGATCAACTGATCGGGACTAGCGGGAGGGCCCGGGATCCCTACGAGCAGTACTTC. The chain carries TRBV20-1 and TRBJ2-7; 16 bases are shared with TRBD2. V dropped 0 bases and J dropped 2; count of bases not matched to a gene: 19. The CDR3 consists of 22 residues. Germline V gene lookup returns CDR1 DFQATT and CDR2 SNEGSKA (reference sequence).

The chain links TRBV5-1 to TRBJ1-1, with D uncertain. Trimming cost V 2 bases and J 6 bases, with 17 bases left between them. Germline values: CDR1 SGHRS, CDR2 YFSETQ. The length of the CDR3 is 15 residues. CDR3 coding DNA: TGCGCCAGCAGCTTTGAGGCCCTGGGAAGCGCTGAAGCTTTCTTT. Translation: CASSFEALGSAEAFF.

The V gene is TRBV6-1, the J gene TRBJ1-2; D is uncertain. Germline values: CDR1 MNHNS, CDR2 SASEGT. V lost 10 bases, J lost 2 bases, and 23 bases lay in between. CDR3 length equals 16 residues. For the CDR3, the DNA is TGTGCCACCCTCGAGGGCCTCCTTCTACCCAACTATGGCTACACCTTC. Residues: CATLEGLLLPNYGYTF.

The V call is TRBV28, the J call TRBJ2-1; 7 bases are a match to TRBD1. In germline, CDR1 is MDHEN, CDR2 SYDVKM. V lost 5 bases, J lost 4 bases, and 5 bases stayed unmatched. The length of the CDR3 is 14 residues. The CDR3 loop reads CASSRQGKYNEQFF. CDR3 DNA sequence: TGTGCCAGCAGTAGACAGGGCAAGTACAATGAGCAGTTCTTC.

This chain joins TRBV5-6 and TRBJ1-4, with 7 bases identical to TRBD1. V was pared by 4 bases and J by 4 bases, with 10 bases of the junction left unmatched. Germline lookup yields CDR1 SGHDT and CDR2 YYEEEE. The CDR3 loop spans 16 amino acids. This CDR3 reads CASSRLPGQLNEKLFF. In nucleotides, the CDR3 is TGTGCCAGCAGCAGACTACCGGGACAGCTTAATGAAAAACTGTTTTTT.

This clonotype was recorded a few times. A read error may account for a junction end that differs from germline. The V gene is TRBV6-1, the J gene TRBJ1-2, with a tentative D call TRBD1 (5 bases). The germline V gene encodes CDR1 MNHNS and CDR2 SASEGT. The CDR3 consists of 14 residues. The CDR3 DNA is TGTGCCAGCACCATAGTCCCGGGACGGTATGACTACACCTTC. This gives the protein CASTIVPGRYDYTF.

This clonotype has a count of ten or more. The CDR3 reads CASSDDGQVSTNEKLFF. DNA for the CDR3: TGTGCCAGCAGTGATGATGGACAGGTCTCAACTAATGAAAAACTGTTTTTT. This rearrangement joins TRBV2 to TRBJ1-4; 7 bases align to TRBD1. The CDR3 consists of 17 residues. V dropped 3 bases and J dropped 0; count of bases not matched to a gene: 7. CDR1 SNHLY and CDR2 FYNNEI come from the germline V gene.

This clonotype was counted only a few times. This sequence joins TRBV27 and TRBJ1-2; the D is unclear. V lost 7 bases, J lost 0 bases, and 18 bases lay in between. This CDR3 is built from 16 residues. Germline V gives CDR1 MNHEY, CDR2 SMNVEV (reference sequence). The CDR3 DNA reads TGTGCCAGCACCCCCATCGGGCCAACTCCTAACTATGGCTACACCTTC. Its protein product is CASTPIGPTPNYGYTF.

The rearrangement uses TRBV6-5 and TRBJ1-1; TRBD1 might be the D (6 bases). Trimming left V 0 bases short and J 3 bases short, with 11 bases between. The CDR3 contains 15 residues. CDR1 is MNHEY, CDR2 SVGAGI, per germline. CDR3 nucleotides: TGTGCCAGCAGTTACTCGAACAGGGCACACACTGAAGCTTTCTTT. This codes for CASSYSNRAHTEAFF.

This clonotype came up a few times. The chain links TRBV3-1 to TRBJ1-2, with D maybe TRBD1 (6 bases). There are 14 residues in the CDR3. The V end lost 0 bases, the J end lost 7 bases, and 12 bases lay between the germline ends. The germline CDR1 and CDR2 sequences are LGHDT and YNNKEL (reference sequence). The CDR3 region has the DNA TGTGCCAGCAGCCAAGAGCAGGCCAGGGGTGGCTACACCTTC. It yields the protein CASSQEQARGGYTF.

The CDR3: CASSPRDRMNTEAFF. CDR3 bases: TGTGCCAGCAGCCCCCGGGACAGGATGAACACTGAAGCTTTCTTT. The chain has TRBV11-1 and TRBJ1-1; 8 bases match TRBD1. Germline CDR1 is SGHAT and CDR2 is FQDESV (reference sequence). Trimming at V came to 5 bases and at J to 0 bases, leaving 5 bases not matched to a gene. The CDR3 consists of 15 residues.

This sequence joins TRBV28 and TRBJ2-5, with D possibly being TRBD1 or TRBD2 (7 bases each). Germline values: CDR1 MDHEN, CDR2 SYDVKM. V shed 6 bases and J shed 3 bases, with 23 bases lying between them. This CDR3 is 17 amino acids long. The CDR3 region has the DNA TGTGCCAGCAGCGCCCGTTGGGGGGGACAGATTGAAGAGACCCAGTACTTC. Translating gives CASSARWGGQIEETQYF.

To note about this clonotype: The junction shows a germline mismatch at one end, possibly a read error. The V gene is TRBV7-9, the J gene TRBJ2-7; D unclear. Germline values: CDR1 SEHNR, CDR2 FQNEAQ (reference sequence). The CDR3 runs to 14 residues. The CDR3 is CASSPLDGIYEQCF. The DNA for the CDR3 is TGTGCCAGCAGCCCTTTGGACGGAATCTACGAGCAGTGCTTC.